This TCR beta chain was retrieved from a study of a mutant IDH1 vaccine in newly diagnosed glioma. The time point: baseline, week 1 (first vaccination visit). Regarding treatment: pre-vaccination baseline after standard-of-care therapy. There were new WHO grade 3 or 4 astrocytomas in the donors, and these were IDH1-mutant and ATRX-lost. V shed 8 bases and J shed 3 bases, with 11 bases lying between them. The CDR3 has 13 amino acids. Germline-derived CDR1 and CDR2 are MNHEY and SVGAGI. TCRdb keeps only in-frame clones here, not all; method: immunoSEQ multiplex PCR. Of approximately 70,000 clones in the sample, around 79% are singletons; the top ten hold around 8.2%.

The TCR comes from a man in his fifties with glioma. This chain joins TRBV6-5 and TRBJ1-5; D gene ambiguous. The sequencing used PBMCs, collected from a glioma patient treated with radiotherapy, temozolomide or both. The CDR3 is CASGETLNQPQHF. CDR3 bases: TGTGCCAGCGGGGAGACCCTCAATCAGCCCCAGCATTTT.